A selection of T cell receptor beta chains follows, all from one sample in a study of CD4+ T cells in melanoma. Assay used: immunoSEQ multiplex PCR; TCRdb lists only in-frame clones, some missing. The sample has over 100,000 clones, about 90% seen once. Input material: peripheral blood. All receptors derive from a human donor with melanoma. Each CDR3 is given with its conserved first and last residue. D genes are given only for firm matches. A clone size is listed for some rows: how often the clone was seen (once, few, many), or a class if it is expanded.

>TRBJ1-1|TRBV10-3|17|-|-
CAISELAFRVGGTEAFF
TGTGCCATCAGTGAGCTCGCCTTCAGGGTGGGTGGCACTGAAGCTTTCTTT
>TRBJ2-7|TRBV23-1|12|-|-
CASSPRRAKQYF
TGCGCCAGCAGTCCCCGAAGGGCCAAGCAGTACTTC
>TRBJ1-5|TRBV10-3|13|-|-
CAISVDADQPQHF
TGTGCCATCAGTGTGGATGCCGATCAGCCCCAGCATTTT
>TRBJ2-5|TRBV4-3|15|few|TRBD2
CASSQDRGGMETQYF
TGCGCCAGCAGCCAAGATCGCGGGGGGATGGAGACCCAGTACTTC
>TRBJ2-5|TRBV27|15|-|TRBD2
CASRTTSGSVETQYF
TGTGCCAGCAGGACAACTAGCGGGAGTGTTGAGACCCAGTACTTC
>TRBJ1-5|TRBV30|17|-|-
CAWMQSAKGDSNQPQHF
TGTGCCTGGATGCAATCGGCAAAGGGGGACTCCAATCAGCCCCAGCATTTT
>TRBJ1-3|TRBV7-9|14|-|-
CASSAGTKGYTIYF
TGTGCCAGCAGCGCCGGGACCAAAGGCTACACCATATATTTT
>TRBJ2-3|TRBV9|13|-|-
CASSRDTTDTQYF
TGTGCCAGCAGCCGCGACACTACAGATACGCAGTATTTT
>TRBJ2-2|TRBV5-6|17|-|TRBD2
CASSLGLAGGNTGELFF
TGTGCCAGCAGCTTAGGACTAGCGGGAGGGAACACCGGGGAGCTGTTTTTT
>TRBJ2-7|TRBV7-5|15|once|-
CVRSLVLGRGYEQYF
TGTGTCAGAAGCTTAGTACTGGGCAGGGGCTACGAGCAGTACTTC
>TRBJ2-3|TRBV28|16|-|-
CASSLPTPKGADTQYF
TGTGCCAGCAGCCTCCCGACCCCGAAGGGGGCAGATACGCAGTATTTT
>TRBJ2-7|TRBV5-1|15|-|TRBD1
CASSPGQGNSYEQYF
TGCGCCAGCAGCCCGGGACAGGGTAACTCCTACGAGCAGTACTTC
>TRBJ2-3|TRBV9|16|-|TRBD2
CASSAPGGGRTDTQYF
TGTGCCAGCAGCGCCCCGGGGGGAGGGCGAACAGATACGCAGTATTTT
>TRBJ2-5|TRBV5-6|15|-|TRBD2
CASSLRVVSGETQYF
TGTGCCAGCAGCTTGAGGGTCGTTAGCGGGGAGACCCAGTACTTC
>TRBJ2-2|TRBV15|14|-|-
CATKQNANTGELFF
TGTGCCACCAAGCAGAATGCGAACACCGGGGAGCTGTTTTTT
>TRBJ2-7|TRBV5-1|14|-|-
CASSFKSGQYEQYF
TGCGCCAGCAGCTTTAAATCTGGGCAATACGAGCAGTACTTC
>TRBJ2-7|TRBV6-5|16|-|-
CASSYSGDTMNYEQYF
TGTGCCAGCAGTTACTCGGGGGACACTATGAACTACGAGCAGTACTTC
>TRBJ1-2|TRBV7-9|12|-|-
CASSQGLYGYTF
TGTGCCAGCAGTCAAGGGCTCTATGGCTACACCTTC
>TRBJ2-3|TRBV29-1|13|-|-
CSVGLGGTDTQYF
TGCAGCGTGGGCCTTGGAGGCACAGATACGCAGTATTTT
>TRBJ1-4|TRBV6-5|14|-|TRBD1
CASSYMDRGEKLFF
TGTGCCAGCAGTTATATGGACAGGGGTGAAAAACTGTTTTTT
>TRBJ1-6|TRBV5-1|14|-|-
CASSLGDIHSPLHF
TGCGCCAGCAGCTTAGGGGACATTCATTCACCCCTCCACTTT
>TRBJ1-5|TRBV18|15|-|TRBD1
CASSPLGQANQPQHF
TGTGCCAGCTCACCACTGGGACAGGCCAATCAGCCCCAGCATTTT
>TRBJ1-3|TRBV28|17|-|-
CASSHTSRQGSGNTIYF
TGTGCCAGCAGTCATACCTCCCGGCAGGGATCTGGAAACACCATATATTTT
>TRBJ1-1|TRBV28|13|-|-
CASSSPSINEAFF
TGTGCCAGCAGTTCGCCGTCCATTAATGAAGCTTTCTTT
>TRBJ2-7|TRBV5-5|14|-|TRBD2
CASNRREGTYEQYF
TGTGCCAGCAACCGGAGGGAGGGAACCTACGAGCAGTACTTC
>TRBJ2-5|TRBV30|14|-|TRBD2
CAWSVAGGLETQYF
TGTGCCTGGAGTGTAGCGGGGGGGTTGGAGACCCAGTACTTC
>TRBJ2-1|TRBV5-8|15|-|TRBD1
CASRFEGTGVNEQFF
TGTGCCAGCAGATTTGAAGGGACAGGGGTCAATGAGCAGTTCTTC
>TRBJ1-3|TRBV29-1|12|-|-
CSVGTDGNTIYF
TGCAGCGTTGGGACGGACGGAAACACCATATATTTT